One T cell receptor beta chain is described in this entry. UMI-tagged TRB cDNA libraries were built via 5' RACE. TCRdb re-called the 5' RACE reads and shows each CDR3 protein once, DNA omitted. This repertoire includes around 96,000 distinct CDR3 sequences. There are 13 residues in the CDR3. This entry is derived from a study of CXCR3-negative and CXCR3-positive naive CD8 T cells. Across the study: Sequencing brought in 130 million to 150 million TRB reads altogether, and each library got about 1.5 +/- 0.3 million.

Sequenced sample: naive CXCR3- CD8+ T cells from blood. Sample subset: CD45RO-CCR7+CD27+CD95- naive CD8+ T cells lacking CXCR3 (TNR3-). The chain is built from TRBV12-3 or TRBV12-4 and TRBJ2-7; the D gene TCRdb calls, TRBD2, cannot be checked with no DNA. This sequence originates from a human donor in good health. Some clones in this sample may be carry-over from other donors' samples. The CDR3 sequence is CASSPSPSGEQYF.